Listed here is a single TCR beta chain. No antigen is known for it. No much larger clone exists at a distance of one base, and base qualities are not known. This entry comes from a study of blood T cell repertoires in COVID-19 (TCRdb year 2020). About the full investigation: Samples from collaborators originated in the United States, Italy and Spain and spanned both the acute and convalescent phases of COVID-19. The dataset comprised deeply sampled blood TCRbeta repertoires from subjects exposed to, actively infected with, or recovered from COVID-19. Samples were obtained from the ongoing ImmuneRACE study (first 160 participants) and from about 1,300 subjects provided by 6 global collaborators. Sample metadata almost always included a de-identified subject ID, COVID-19 status, age in years and sex. Where HLA class I and class II types were available, the types were taken from metadata supplied by the sample provider, not from assay-based typing. The repertoires were released in a freely available public database meant as a resource for research on the immune response to SARS-CoV-2. The prospective study material was composed of cDNA or gDNA derived from T cells, B-cell-depleted T cells, or PBMCs. Points the paper makes about the study in general: Clinical and demographic metadata were provided uncurated, with the amount varying by source and participant.

TCRbeta CDR3 regions were amplified from genomic DNA by means of the immunoSEQ Assay, a bias-controlled multiplex PCR. Processing in the source paper ran as follows. Nucleated cell counts per sample were estimated from amplification of reference gene primers within the assay. To quantify the absolute abundance of each unique TCRbeta CDR3 rearrangement, sequence reads were collapsed and filtered. For each sample, productive Simpson clonality was calculated as the square root of Simpson's diversity index over productive rearrangements. Held by TCRdb, this immuneACCESS table contains in-frame sequences only and omits some clones. Under half of the omission traces to an unresolved V gene where checked; the cause of the rest is unknown. The V and J calls and the clone size are those of that table, but D and trimming were determined from the DNA. Recorded for this sample are roughly 64,000 clones; around four fifths of them occurred a single time. Together, the top ten hold 12% to 15% of the sample.

At one collaborating source in Seattle, patients were enrolled during active infection and were followed longitudinally through the course of disease. Whole blood was collected in K2EDTA tubes by collaborating institutions according to the institutions' own protocols. For TCRbeta analysis, collaborators shipped samples as frozen whole blood, isolated PBMCs, or DNA extracted from either of those sample types. The CDR3 has 14 amino acids, counting the end cysteine and phenylalanine. The kept DNA is CDR3 alone, 42 bases in frame from the first base. Trimming takes 5 bases off V and 2 bases off J; junction bases not matched to a gene: 6. CDR1 SEHNR and CDR2 FQNEAQ were looked up in the germline V gene (reference sequence).

The sample comprised peripheral blood. The clonotype was recovered from a man aged 55 to 69 with COVID-19, enrolled during active disease. The chain uses TRBV7-9 and TRBJ2-7, with TRBD1 identical over 7 junction bases. The nucleotide sequence is given as TGTGCCAGCAGCCTCCGGGACAGACCCTACGAGCAGTACTTC. The resulting protein is CASSLRDRPYEQYF.